This TCR beta chain was recovered during a study of blood T cell repertoires in COVID-19. In the study overall: The samples span acute and convalescent COVID-19 from the United States, Italy and Spain.

Source study methods: Reference gene primers were amplified, and this amplification served to estimate nucleated cell counts. Here immunoSEQ multiplex PCR was the method, and the copy in TCRdb shows in-frame clones only, minus some. Clone size and V and J calls were adopted from that table, with D and trimming inferred from the DNA. This table holds some 57,000 clones, roughly 86% found once. The V gene lost 1 base and the J gene lost 2 bases, with 5 bases spanning the gap. The germline V gene has CDR1 SGHDN and CDR2 FVKESK. The length of the CDR3 is 14 residues. Only one count was recorded for this clone.

Sequenced: peripheral blood. This chain joins TRBV14 and TRBJ2-2; D remains ambiguous. The source is an elderly woman with acute or convalescent COVID-19. This CDR3 is CASSQGLNTGELFF. CDR3 DNA: TGTGCCAGCAGCCAAGGGCTCAACACCGGGGAGCTGTTTTTT.